The 27 T cell receptor beta chains listed next were all sequenced from one sample in a study of tumor and adjacent non-tumor tissue in lung cancer. A modified ARM-PCR protocol with three rounds of nested PCR amplified TCRbeta. TCRdb fed the multiplex PCR reads into MiXCR, producing one record per CDR3 protein. The sample lists about 100,000 distinct CDR3 sequences; approximately 65% were seen once. This sample's RNA came from whole unsorted tissue. The normal lung tissue was taken more than 3 cm from the tumor edge. Material for sequencing was distant non-tumor lung tissue. All receptors come from a man aged 25-45 years with non-small cell lung cancer.

A word on this clonotype: This may be a read error: a much more frequent sequence differs by one nucleotide. Likely a read error: the CDR3 ends without its conserved phenylalanine or tryptophan. The J gene is TRBJ2-7, the V gene TRBV5-6; 11 bases map to TRBD2. Per the germline V gene, CDR1 is SGHDT and CDR2 is YYEEEE. V lost 0 bases to trimming and J lost 2 bases; unmatched junction nucleotides: 7. This CDR3 region has 17 residues. CDR3 sequence: CASSLALGTSGTYEQYI. CDR3 DNA: TGTGCCAGCAGCTTGGCCCTTGGGACTAGCGGCACCTACGAGCAGTACATC.

Turning to this clonotype: A junction boundary mismatches the germline segment, possibly from a read error. The chain uses TRBV11-3 and TRBJ2-1, with 8 bases fitting TRBD1. The CDR3 spans 14 residues. Per the germline V gene, CDR1 is SGHNT and CDR2 is YENEEA. DNA for the CDR3: TGTGTCAGCAGCTGGGGGACAGGCGGCTATGAGCAGTTCTTC. It codes for CVSSWGTGGYEQFF.

The chain recombines TRBV10-3 with TRBJ2-2; D is perhaps TRBD1 or TRBD2 (5 bases each). V lost 8 bases to trimming and J lost 2 bases, with 9 bases between them. There are 13 residues in the CDR3. CDR1 is ENHRY and CDR2 is SYGVKD in the germline V gene. The CDR3 nucleotides are TGTGCCATCGGGACGCTCAACACCGGGGAGCTGTTTTTT. Protein product: CAIGTLNTGELFF.

V and J are TRBV5-1 and TRBJ2-2, with D possibly TRBD1 on 6 matching bases. CDR3 length: 16 amino acids. Looked up from germline, CDR1 is SGHRS and CDR2 is YFSETQ. The V end was cut by 4 bases, the J end by 7 bases, with 20 bases between. The CDR3 spells CASSLTPQGYGGELFF. For the CDR3, the DNA is TGCGCCAGCAGCCTGACACCACAGGGCTACGGCGGGGAGCTGTTTTTT.

As concerns this clonotype: The conserved phenylalanine or tryptophan normally closing the CDR3 is absent here, so this likely arose from a read error. V and J are TRBV11-2 and TRBJ1-4; D may be TRBD1 (6 bases). The CDR3 runs to 16 residues. Germline CDR1 and CDR2: SGHAT and FQNNGV. The CDR3 sequence is CASSLGSWDNNEILFL. The CDR3 DNA sequence: TGTGCCAGCAGCTTAGGATCTTGGGACAATAATGAAATACTGTTTCTT.

This clonotype was detected many times. The chain combines TRBV6-6 with TRBJ2-7; 8 positions agree with TRBD2. Germline V lookup: CDR1 MNHNY, CDR2 SVGAGI (reference sequence). The V and J ends lost 6 bases and 3 bases, in that order; junction bases with no gene match: 4. The CDR3 has 13 amino acids. CDR3 amino acids: CASSYSGNYEQYF. CDR3 coding DNA: TGTGCCAGCAGCTATAGCGGGAACTACGAGCAGTACTTC.

The V call is TRBV20-1, the J call TRBJ2-5, with 9 bases identical to TRBD2. Germline V CDR1 and CDR2: DFQATT, SNEGSKA (reference sequence). V was clipped by 5 bases and J by 8 bases; unmatched bases: 18. This CDR3 has 16 residues. The CDR3 nucleotides read TGCAGTGCTTACGACCTAGCGGGAAGAACGCAATCAACCCAGTACTTC. Protein sequence: CSAYDLAGRTQSTQYF.

This clonotype showed up many times. V gene TRBV4-2 combines with J gene TRBJ2-1; TRBD2 is a possible D gene (5 bases). Trimming shortened V by 0 bases and J by 8 bases, and 11 bases separated the two germline ends. The CDR3 consists of 14 residues. The germline V gene encodes CDR1 LGHNA and CDR2 YNFKEQ. The CDR3 protein is CASSQDPDGDEQFF. Written as DNA, the CDR3 is TGTGCCAGCAGCCAAGACCCCGACGGGGATGAGCAGTTCTTC.

At least ten counts were recorded for this clonotype. The chain carries TRBV12-5 and TRBJ1-2; 8 bases are a match to TRBD1. Trimming took 1 base from V and 2 from J; bases not matched to a gene: 12. From germline, CDR1 is LGHNT and CDR2 FRNRAP. The CDR3 totals 18 residues. CDR3 in amino acids: CASGLGSVGQGRNYGYTF. The CDR3 DNA follows: TGTGCTAGTGGTTTGGGTTCCGTTGGACAGGGAAGGAACTATGGCTACACCTTC.

The rearrangement uses TRBV4-2 and TRBJ2-7, with D possibly called TRBD1 or TRBD2 (6 bases each). Looked up from germline, CDR1 is LGHNA and CDR2 is YNFKEQ. There are 14 residues in the CDR3. Trimming cost V 8 bases and J 3 bases, with 17 bases left between them. The CDR3 DNA reads TGTGCCAGCCAAGATGACGGGGGCTACTACGAGCAGTACTTC. It yields the protein CASQDDGGYYEQYF.

This clonotype has a handful of counts. It may be a read error: a sequence one base away is much more abundant. The chain is built from TRBV6-2 or TRBV6-3 and TRBJ2-7, with no clear D. This CDR3 has 13 amino acids. Trimming took off 7 bases at V and 3 bases at J, with 13 bases between the two ends. From germline, CDR1 is MNHEY and CDR2 SVGEGT. The CDR3 bases are TGTGCCAGCAATGTAGGACGGTGCTACGAGCAGTACTTC. This encodes CASNVGRCYEQYF.

The rearrangement joins TRBV11-1 to TRBJ1-1; D is undetermined. CDR3 length equals 14 residues. CDR1 is SGHAT, CDR2 FQDESV, per germline (reference sequence). Trimming stripped 5 bases from V and 6 bases from J, with 16 bases between. For the CDR3, the DNA is TGTGCCAGCAGCCGGGAGGCTGGAGGGCCTGAAGCTTTCTTT. It yields the protein CASSREAGGPEAFF.

The V gene is TRBV24-1, the J gene TRBJ1-2; possible D gene TRBD1, 5 bases. Germline assignment: CDR1 KGHDR and CDR2 SFDVKD. Trimming cost V 11 bases and J 4 bases, with 16 bases left between them. The CDR3 is 13 residues long. The CDR3 is CAMSEAGTYGYTF. The CDR3 nucleotides are TGTGCCATGAGTGAGGCTGGGACCTATGGCTACACCTTC.

Of note for this clonotype: The junction does not match germline at one end; this may be a read error. The genes are TRBV20-1 and TRBJ2-3; D not certain. The CDR3 runs 10 residues. The V gene's germline CDR1 is DFQATT and CDR2 SNEGSKA (reference sequence). The DNA of the CDR3 is TGTAATGCAATTTCAGATACTCAGTATTTT. It specifies CNAISDTQYF.

The chain has TRBV6-2 or TRBV6-3 and TRBJ1-2; a possible D gene is TRBD1 (5 bases). Germline CDR1 and CDR2: MNHEY and SVGEGT. The CDR3 loop spans 16 amino acids. V lost 8 bases and J 8 bases, leaving 27 bases between the germline ends. The CDR3, as DNA: TGTGCCAGCCCAAGCGCCGGGGCCCTGCCCCTCTACGGCTACACCTTC. Its protein is CASPSAGALPLYGYTF.

Comments on this clonotype: A single base separates this from a much larger clone, so it may be a read error. CDR3 bases: TGCGCCAACAGCAGCCGGGGGGCGAACACCGGGGAGCTGTTTTTT. It encodes CANSSRGANTGELFF. The chain recombines TRBV4-1 with TRBJ2-2; 7 bases line up with TRBD2. The CDR3 contains 15 residues. Germline-derived CDR1 and CDR2 are MGHRA and YSYEKL.

Note on this clonotype: One end of the junction is discordant with germline, which a read error may explain. This chain connects TRBV20-1 to TRBJ2-1; D is uncertain. Matching the DNA end better, TRBJ2-7 makes the J call doubtful. Germline V CDR1 and CDR2: DFQATT, SNEGSKA (reference sequence). The CDR3 is 16 amino acids. The CDR3 loop reads CIARDVVVVAYNEQYF. In nucleotides, the CDR3 is TGCATTGCTAGAGATGTTGTGGTAGTTGCATACAATGAGCAGTACTTC.

The chain joins TRBV20-1 to TRBJ2-1, with 7 bases fitting TRBD2. The CDR3 spans 15 residues. The junction had 15 bases not matched to a gene; V was cut back by 6 bases and J by 7 bases. CDR1 is DFQATT, CDR2 SNEGSKA, per germline (reference sequence). The DNA of the CDR3 is TGCAGTGCATTGTGCGGGGCGGGAGTAGGGAATGAGCAGTTCTTC. This gives the protein CSALCGAGVGNEQFF.

This chain joins TRBV24-1 and TRBJ2-1; no definite D call. This CDR3 region has 14 residues. Per the germline V gene, CDR1 is KGHDR and CDR2 is SFDVKD. The germline V and J ends were trimmed by 1 base and 5 bases, with 8 bases remaining between them. This chain's CDR3 is CATSDFRPDNEQFF. The CDR3 DNA follows: TGTGCCACCAGTGATTTTCGGCCTGACAATGAGCAGTTCTTC.

Comment on this clonotype: Compared with germline, one end of the junction differs, possibly owing to a read error. The chain joins TRBV29-1 to TRBJ1-1; TRBD1 matches 10 bases. CDR1 is SQVTM and CDR2 is ANQGSEA in the germline V gene. The CDR3 has 14 residues. The CDR3 sequence: CNVERTGGRTEALF. The CDR3 DNA follows: TGCAACGTTGAAAGGACAGGGGGAAGGACTGAAGCTCTCTTT.

As for this clonotype: No conserved phenylalanine or tryptophan is present at the end of the CDR3, so a read error is the likely explanation. CDR3 coding DNA: TGCAGTGCTAGTCCGGGCAGGGGTAACACCGGGGAGCTGTTTTGT. Translated: CSASPGRGNTGELFC. The chain couples TRBV20-1 to TRBJ2-2, with D perhaps TRBD1 (6 bases). CDR3 length: 15 residues. Per germline, CDR1 DFQATT and CDR2 SNEGSKA (reference sequence). V was clipped by 3 bases and J by 2 bases, with 13 bases between them.

Turning to this clonotype: Given the absence of the conserved phenylalanine or tryptophan at the CDR3 end, a read error is likely. The V and J genes are TRBV10-1 and TRBJ2-3, with 10 bases lining up with TRBD2. The CDR3 extends over 15 amino acids. The J segment lost 4 bases and the V segment lost 10 bases, leaving 11 bases of the junction unmatched. Germline lookup yields CDR1 WNHNN and CDR2 SYGVQD (reference sequence). The CDR3 region has the DNA TGCGCCACATCCGCGAGCGGGAGGGTGGCAGATACGCAGTATTAT. This codes for CATSASGRVADTQYY.

This clonotype was counted only a few times. This could be a read error, since a much larger clone is one nucleotide away. The chain recombines TRBV5-5 with TRBJ2-1; D not resolved. The CDR3 spans 17 residues. The germline gives CDR1 SGHKS, CDR2 YYEKEE (reference sequence). Trimming took 0 bases from V and 2 from J, leaving 15 bases between them. The CDR3 DNA reads TGTGCCAGCAGCTTGGAATGGGTAGGCCAAACCTACAATGAGCAGTTCTTC. It translates to CASSLEWVGQTYNEQFF.

The CDR3 sequence: CASSLRLAGEGVTQYF. The DNA for the CDR3 is TGTGCCAGCAGCTTAAGACTAGCGGGAGAGGGGGTGACCCAGTACTTC. The chain links TRBV11-3 to TRBJ2-5; TRBD2 matches 12 bases. Trimming at V came to 2 bases and at J to 7 bases, leaving 8 bases not matched to a gene. The CDR3 has 16 amino acids. The germline V gene encodes CDR1 SGHNT and CDR2 YENEEA.

In regard to this clonotype: Sequence at one end of the junction differs from germline and may be a read error. This rearrangement joins TRBV4-1 to TRBJ2-1, with 10 positions matching TRBD2. Germline CDR1 and CDR2: MGHRA and YSYEKL. This CDR3 has 14 amino acids. The DNA of the CDR3 is TGCGCCAGTAGTCTCCCTAGCGGGGGTAATGAGGAGTTCTTC. Translating it yields CASSLPSGGNEEFF.

The chain recombines TRBV11-2 with TRBJ2-7; tentatively, D is TRBD2 (6 bases). This CDR3 has 13 residues. V was pared by 8 bases and J by 4 bases, with 15 bases between. Germline V gene sequence: CDR1 SGHAT, CDR2 FQNNGV. CDR3 protein: CASARGINYEQYF. DNA for the CDR3: TGTGCCAGCGCGCGCGGGATTAATTACGAGCAGTACTTC.

Worth noting for this clonotype: Possible read error: a much larger clone is one base away. The gene calls are TRBV20-1 and TRBJ1-1; D remains ambiguous. Germline assignment: CDR1 DFQATT and CDR2 SNEGSKA (reference sequence). The V gene lost 3 bases and the J gene lost 5 bases, with 16 bases spanning the gap. This CDR3 spans 14 amino acids. Here the CDR3 reads CSARWEAVVTEAFF. DNA for the CDR3: TGCAGTGCTAGGTGGGAGGCAGTGGTTACTGAAGCTTTCTTT.